The 30 T cell receptor beta chains reported below all come from one sample, sequenced in a study of T cells after yellow fever vaccination. TCRdb called the 5' RACE reads again in MiXCR, with one record for every CDR3 protein. Of some 220,000 distinct CDR3 sequences listed, more than 3% are singletons. Source: CD4+ T cells sorted from PBMCs, taken 10 days after the yellow fever booster vaccination. These receptors were collected from a man younger than 30 who received the YFV17D yellow fever vaccine.

The V and J genes are TRBV4-2 and TRBJ1-4, with 9 bases that match TRBD1. J was trimmed by 4 bases and V by 2 bases; bases with no gene match: 5. Per the germline V gene, CDR1 is LGHNA and CDR2 is YNFKEQ. The CDR3 loop spans 16 amino acids. The CDR3 region has the DNA TGTGCCAGCAGCCAAACCCCGGACAGGGGTAATGAAAAACTGTTTTTT. Its protein is CASSQTPDRGNEKLFF.

This clonotype showed up just a few times. The J gene is TRBJ2-2, the V gene TRBV6-6; 7 nucleotides agree with TRBD2. CDR1 MNHNY and CDR2 SVGAGI come from the germline V gene (reference sequence). V lost 4 bases, J lost 5 bases, and 10 bases stayed unmatched. This CDR3 is 16 amino acids long. The CDR3 reads CASSSPGGPVTGELFF. The DNA of the CDR3 is TGTGCCAGCAGTTCACCGGGAGGCCCCGTAACCGGGGAGCTGTTTTTT.

There are a few counts of this clonotype. The genes are TRBV20-1 and TRBJ1-1; D not certain. The V and J ends lost 8 bases and 1 base respectively, with 17 bases between them. Germline-derived CDR1 and CDR2 are DFQATT and SNEGSKA (reference sequence). The CDR3 has 14 amino acids. The CDR3: CSPLTREENTEAFF. The CDR3 nucleotides are TGCAGTCCACTCACCCGGGAAGAGAACACTGAAGCTTTCTTT.

In its sample, this clonotype was seen many times. One junction end disagrees with the germline gene, perhaps due to a read error. The V gene is TRBV3-1, the J gene TRBJ1-2; D not certain. The germline V gene has CDR1 LGHDT and CDR2 YNNKEL (reference sequence). The CDR3 is 12 residues long. CDR3: CASSQGNGGYAF. The CDR3 DNA reads TGTGCCAGCAGCCAGGGGAATGGCGGCTACGCCTTC.

To note about this clonotype: A single base separates this from a much larger clone, so it may be a read error. This rearrangement joins TRBV7-9 to TRBJ1-1; D ambiguous. Germline V gene sequence: CDR1 SEHNR, CDR2 FQNEAQ (reference sequence). The V gene lost 5 bases and the J gene lost 3 bases, with 10 bases spanning the gap. This CDR3 region has 13 residues. The CDR3 sequence is CASSIQSYTEAFF. CDR3 coding DNA: TGTGCCAGCAGCATACAGAGTTACACTGAAGCTTTCTTT.

This clonotype has only a few counts. V usage is TRBV12-3 or TRBV12-4 and J usage is TRBJ2-3, with a tentative D call TRBD2 (6 bases). V shed 5 bases and J shed 7 bases, with 22 bases lying between them. CDR3 length: 16 amino acids. The CDR3 DNA is TGTGCCAGCAGTCCTCGACTAGTTAAGTACGAGAATACGCAGTATTTT. This translates into CASSPRLVKYENTQYF.

This clonotype was observed at least ten times. The chain joins TRBV5-1 to TRBJ2-3; 7 bases align to TRBD2. This CDR3 spans 15 amino acids. Germline CDR1 SGHRS, CDR2 YFSETQ. Germline trimming cut 4 bases from V and 2 bases from J; bases unmatched to any gene: 7. The CDR3 nucleotides are TGCGCCAGCAGCCTGAGCGGGGAATACACAGATACGCAGTATTTT. Its translation is CASSLSGEYTDTQYF.

Only a few counts were recorded for this clonotype. The CDR3 spells CASSPSWSRTDTQYF. The DNA of the CDR3 is TGTGCCAGCAGCCCGTCTTGGTCTAGGACAGATACGCAGTATTTT. The genes are TRBV7-2 and TRBJ2-3, with D uncertain. V shed 5 bases and J shed 3 bases, with 15 bases lying between them. The CDR3 sequence is 15 residues long. Germline loops: CDR1 SGHTA, CDR2 FQGNSA.

This clonotype was counted many times. This chain joins TRBV7-9 and TRBJ2-5; D gene uncertain. Trimming cost V 1 base and J 4 bases, with 10 bases left between them. The CDR3 spans 14 residues. Germline CDR1 reads SEHNR; CDR2 reads FQNEAQ (reference sequence). This CDR3 is CASSLGPSRETQYF. DNA of the CDR3: TGTGCCAGCAGCTTAGGGCCCAGTCGAGAGACCCAGTACTTC. The complete variable domain, with remaining parts taken from reference TRBV7-9 and TRBJ2-5, reads DTGVSQNPRHKITKRGQNVTFRCDPISEHNRLYWYRQTLGQGPEFLTYFQNEAQLEKSRLLSDRFSAERPKGSFSTLEIQRTEQGDSAMYLCASSLGPSRETQYFGPGTRLLVL.

This rearrangement joins TRBV6-2 or TRBV6-3 to TRBJ2-4, with 12 bases identical to TRBD2. Germline V gene sequence: CDR1 MNHEY, CDR2 SVGEGT. The junction had 11 bases not matched to a gene; V was cut back by 6 bases and J by 8 bases. There are 16 residues in the CDR3. CDR3 in DNA: TGTGCCAGCAGCCGAGTCGGACTAGCGGGATGGGACATTCAGTACTTC. Protein: CASSRVGLAGWDIQYF.

In this sample, this clonotype turned up many times. This chain links TRBV11-1 with TRBJ2-1, with 7 bases matching TRBD2. The CDR3 extends over 18 amino acids. Germline V gives CDR1 SGHAT, CDR2 FQDESV (reference sequence). V was clipped by 1 base and J by 7 bases; unmatched bases: 16. The chain's CDR3 is CASSLVGRGRDFSNEQFF. As DNA, the CDR3 is TGTGCCAGCAGCTTAGTGGGGAGGGGCAGGGATTTTTCAAATGAGCAGTTCTTC.

V and J are TRBV20-1 and TRBJ2-6; 7 bases line up with TRBD1. Germline CDR1 and CDR2: DFQATT and SNEGSKA (reference sequence). The trim removed 2 bases at V and 4 bases at J, leaving 8 bases unmatched. The CDR3 is 16 residues long. CDR3 sequence reads: CSARKDRVGGANVLTF. CDR3 sequence (DNA): TGCAGTGCTAGAAAAGACAGGGTGGGAGGGGCCAACGTCCTGACTTTC.

The chain carries TRBV14 and TRBJ2-7, with D unresolved. Germline V gene data show CDR1 as SGHDN and CDR2 as FVKESK. V lost 1 base and J 3 bases, leaving 7 bases between the germline ends. The CDR3 is 13 amino acids. The CDR3 DNA follows: TGTGCCAGCAGCCAAGGCGCCAGCTACGAGCAGTACTTC. Amino acids: CASSQGASYEQYF. Looking up the rest from reference TRBV14 and TRBJ2-7 gives the full variable domain: EAGVTQFPSHSVIEKGQTVTLRCDPISGHDNLYWYRRVMGKEIKFLLHFVKESKQDESGMPNNRFLAERTGGTYSTLKVQPAELEDSGVYFCASSQGASYEQYFGPGTRLTVT.

The sample holds a few counts of this clonotype. This chain links TRBV2 with TRBJ1-2, with D unresolved. The V gene's germline CDR1 is SNHLY and CDR2 FYNNEI. V was cut by 7 bases and J by 2 bases, with 8 bases left in between. The CDR3 contains 12 residues. CDR3 coding DNA: TGTGCCAGCAAGGGTCCGAACTATGGCTACACCTTC. Translation: CASKGPNYGYTF.

In its sample, this clonotype was seen many times. The chain carries TRBV6-6 and TRBJ1-2; D gene ambiguous. The CDR3 is made up of 12 amino acids. The V end lost 2 bases, the J end lost 6 bases, and 7 bases lay between the germline ends. CDR1 MNHNY and CDR2 SVGAGI come from the germline V gene (reference sequence). The CDR3: CASSYPTNGYTF. Here the CDR3 DNA reads TGTGCCAGCAGTTACCCGACGAATGGCTACACCTTC.

This clonotype showed up many times. The gene calls are TRBV3-1 and TRBJ2-5; D not resolved. The V end lost 0 bases, the J end lost 5 bases, and 4 bases lay between the germline ends. The germline CDR1 and CDR2 sequences are LGHDT and YNNKEL (reference sequence). CDR3 length: 12 residues. The CDR3 here is CASSQDFETQYF. The DNA for the CDR3 is TGTGCCAGCAGCCAAGACTTCGAGACCCAGTACTTC.

The J gene is TRBJ1-1, the V gene TRBV3-1, with D unresolved. Trimming removed 1 base from V and 8 bases from J, with 11 bases in between. Germline CDR1 is LGHDT and CDR2 is YNNKEL (reference sequence). This CDR3 is built from 13 residues. The CDR3: CASSQAAGSEAFF. The DNA of the CDR3 is TGTGCCAGCAGCCAAGCAGCCGGGTCGGAAGCTTTCTTT.

This clonotype appeared a few times. This chain joins TRBV20-1 and TRBJ2-3; TRBD2 aligns across 8 bases. Trimming cost V 3 bases and J 11 bases; bases outside gene matches: 4. The germline gives CDR1 DFQATT, CDR2 SNEGSKA (reference sequence). The CDR3 length is 11 residues. CDR3 DNA: TGCAGTGCTAGTTCGGCGGGGGGGCAGTATTTT. Its translation: CSASSAGGQYF.

The table lists this clonotype with many counts. The chain is built from TRBV7-6 and TRBJ2-2, with TRBD2 matching 8 bases. The germline V gene has CDR1 SGHVS and CDR2 FNYEAQ. After removal of 0 bases from V and 0 bases from J, the junction contained 3 bases not matched to a gene. This CDR3 comprises 17 residues. The CDR3 DNA is TGTGCCAGCAGCTTAGCCGGGGGGGCCGCGAACACCGGGGAGCTGTTTTTT. Amino acids: CASSLAGGAANTGELFF.

The rearrangement joins TRBV3-1 to TRBJ2-7; a possible D gene is TRBD2 (5 bases). The V gene lost 6 bases and the J gene lost 3 bases, with 12 bases spanning the gap. The CDR3 totals 13 residues. Germline V lookup: CDR1 LGHDT, CDR2 YNNKEL (reference sequence). CDR3 amino acids: CASRRFGGYEQYF. The CDR3 region has the DNA TGTGCCAGCAGGCGTTTTGGAGGCTACGAGCAGTACTTC.

This clonotype appeared many times. The chain couples TRBV5-5 to TRBJ2-7; D call uncertain. Germline V lookup: CDR1 SGHKS, CDR2 YYEKEE (reference sequence). This CDR3 contains 15 residues. Between the trimmed V and J ends, which lost 7 bases and 5 bases, there was a span of 22 bases. The CDR3 is CASSFLQAREDEQYV. The CDR3 DNA reads TGTGCCAGCTCCTTTCTCCAGGCCAGAGAGGACGAGCAGTACGTC.

The gene calls are TRBV20-1 and TRBJ1-1; the D gene is possibly TRBD1 (5 bases). The CDR3 runs 13 residues. Germline loops: CDR1 DFQATT, CDR2 SNEGSKA (reference sequence). Trimming pared 3 bases from V and 10 bases from J, leaving 18 bases between. The CDR3 DNA reads TGCAGTGCTAGGGGGGTAGGAACAGAAAGAGCTTTCTTT. Its protein is CSARGVGTERAFF.

A few counts support this clonotype. The genes are TRBV2 and TRBJ1-1, with D perhaps TRBD1 (5 bases). V was shortened by 6 bases and J by 2 bases, with 19 bases between the two germline ends. The CDR3 contains 16 residues. Germline CDR1 SNHLY, CDR2 FYNNEI. Here the CDR3 DNA reads TGTGCCAGCAGGTCCCAGGGTCCAAGGACCAACACTGAAGCTTTCTTT. Residues: CASRSQGPRTNTEAFF.

This clonotype was detected only a few times. The chain joins TRBV7-2 to TRBJ2-5; no firm D call. CDR1 and CDR2 from the germline V gene are SGHTA and FQGNSA. The CDR3 loop spans 12 amino acids. The germline V and J ends were trimmed by 4 bases and 4 bases, with 7 bases remaining between them. The DNA of the CDR3 is TGTGCCAGCAGCTACCAGGTAGAGACCCAGTACTTC. As protein: CASSYQVETQYF.

This clonotype was observed many times. The chain recombines TRBV20-1 with TRBJ2-7; D not resolved. Per germline, CDR1 DFQATT and CDR2 SNEGSKA (reference sequence). With 2 bases removed from V and 3 bases from J, the gap between germline ends came to 11 bases. CDR3 size: 13 residues. The CDR3 spells CSARTRRSYEQYF. CDR3 DNA: TGCAGTGCTAGAACCCGACGGAGCTACGAGCAGTACTTC.

On this clonotype: With a much larger clone just one base away, this may be a read error. The rearrangement links TRBV12-3 or TRBV12-4 to TRBJ1-5, with 7 nucleotides matching TRBD1. The CDR3 has 15 residues. The V segment lost 2 bases and the J segment 6 bases; nucleotides outside the gene matches: 7. CDR3 sequence (DNA): TGTGCCAGCAGTTTATACGACAGGGATGGTCAGCCCCAGCATTTT. Translation: CASSLYDRDGQPQHF.

This clonotype was found many times. V is TRBV5-1 and J is TRBJ2-5; 9 bases line up with TRBD2. The CDR3 consists of 14 residues. With 8 bases clipped from V and 2 bases from J, the junction kept 7 bases outside the gene matches. Germline lookup yields CDR1 SGHRS and CDR2 YFSETQ. CDR3 region: CASMPTSGQETQYF. The DNA for the CDR3 is TGCGCCAGTATGCCTACTAGCGGGCAAGAGACCCAGTACTTC.

The sample holds many counts of this clonotype. The chain combines TRBV15 with TRBJ2-4, with D perhaps TRBD1 (7 bases). V was shortened by 3 bases and J by 0 bases, with 12 bases between the two germline ends. Germline values: CDR1 LNHNV, CDR2 YYDKDF (reference sequence). This CDR3 comprises 16 residues. CDR3 in DNA: TGTGCCACCAGCAGGTCAGGGGGGATAGCCAAAAACATTCAGTACTTC. This gives the protein CATSRSGGIAKNIQYF.

This clonotype was detected many times. J is TRBJ2-6 and V is TRBV19, with D unresolved. Trimming took off 3 bases at V and 2 bases at J, with 8 bases between the two ends. Germline CDR1 and CDR2: LNHDA and SQIVND (reference sequence). The CDR3 is 15 residues long. The chain's CDR3 is CASSIVETGANVLTF. For the CDR3, the DNA is TGTGCCAGTAGTATCGTCGAGACTGGGGCCAACGTCCTGACTTTC.

V and J are TRBV7-9 and TRBJ1-2; D is perhaps TRBD1 (5 bases). Germline values: CDR1 SEHNR, CDR2 FQNEAQ (reference sequence). The V end lost 4 bases, the J end lost 5 bases, and 14 bases lay between the germline ends. The CDR3 runs to 14 residues. DNA of the CDR3: TGTGCCAGCAGCTCAGCGGTCGGGGCTTATGGCTACACCTTC. Translated: CASSSAVGAYGYTF.